This T cell receptor beta chain appears in the sequencing data of a study of blood T cell repertoires in COVID-19. Study in general: Researchers got acute and convalescent COVID-19 samples from the United States, Italy and Spain. Nucleic acid was either cDNA or gDNA, and it came from T cells, B-cell-depleted T cells, or PBMCs.

Original data processing: Reference gene primer amplification yielded estimated nucleated cell counts. The protocol was immunoSEQ multiplex PCR, while the TCRdb copy is restricted to in-frame clones and leaves out a portion. From that table come the V and J calls and clone size; the DNA was used to work out D and trimming. The repertoire includes approximately 92,000 clones, roughly 82% of them detected once, and around a sixth sits in the top ten. This sequence originates from a man older than 75 with acute or convalescent COVID-19. Source material: peripheral blood.

CDR3 in DNA: TGTGCCTGGAGTGTAATTTCGGGGCAGGGGGAGCAGTACTTC. It specifies CAWSVISGQGEQYF. The chain is built from TRBV30 and TRBJ2-7, with D possibly matching TRBD1 (6 bases). Germline assignment: CDR1 GTSNPN and CDR2 SVGIG (reference sequence). The CDR3 is 14 residues long. Between the trimmed V and J ends, which lost 0 bases and 7 bases, there was a span of 16 bases.